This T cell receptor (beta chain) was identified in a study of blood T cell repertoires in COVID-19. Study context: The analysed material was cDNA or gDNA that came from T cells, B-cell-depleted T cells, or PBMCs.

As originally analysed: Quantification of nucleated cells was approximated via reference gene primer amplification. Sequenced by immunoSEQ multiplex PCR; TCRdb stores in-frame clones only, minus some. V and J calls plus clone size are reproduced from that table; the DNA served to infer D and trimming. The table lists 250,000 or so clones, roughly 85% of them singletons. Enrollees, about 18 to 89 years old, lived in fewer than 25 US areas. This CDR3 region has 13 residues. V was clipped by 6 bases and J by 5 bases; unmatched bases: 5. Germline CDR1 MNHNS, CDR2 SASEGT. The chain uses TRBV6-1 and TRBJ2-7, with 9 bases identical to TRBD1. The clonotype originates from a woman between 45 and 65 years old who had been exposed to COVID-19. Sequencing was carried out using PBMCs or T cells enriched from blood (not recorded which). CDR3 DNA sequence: TGTGCCAGCAGGCCGACAGGGGGGAACGAGCAGTACTTC. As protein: CASRPTGGNEQYF.